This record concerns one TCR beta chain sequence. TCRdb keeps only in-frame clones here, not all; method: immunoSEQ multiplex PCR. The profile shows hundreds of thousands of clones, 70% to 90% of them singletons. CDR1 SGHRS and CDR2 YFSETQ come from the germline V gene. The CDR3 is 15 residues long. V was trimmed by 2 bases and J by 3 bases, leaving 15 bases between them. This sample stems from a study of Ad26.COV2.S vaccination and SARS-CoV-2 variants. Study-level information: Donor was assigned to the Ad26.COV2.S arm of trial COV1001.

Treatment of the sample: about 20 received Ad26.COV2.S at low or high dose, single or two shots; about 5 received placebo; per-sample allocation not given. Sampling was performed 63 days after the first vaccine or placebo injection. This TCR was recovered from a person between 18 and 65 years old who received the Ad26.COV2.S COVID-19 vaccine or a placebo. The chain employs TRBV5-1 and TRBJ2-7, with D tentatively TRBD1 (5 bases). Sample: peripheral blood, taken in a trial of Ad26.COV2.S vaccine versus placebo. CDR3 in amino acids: CASSFHGALVYEQYF. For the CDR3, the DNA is TGCGCCAGCAGCTTCCATGGGGCTCTCGTCTACGAGCAGTACTTC.